This paragraph covers one TCR beta chain sequence. This entry belongs to a study of blood T cell repertoires in COVID-19. Whole-study context: Sample material is recorded as cDNA or gDNA derived from T cells, B-cell-depleted T cells, or PBMCs.

Original processing notes: The authors estimated nucleated cell counts from reference gene primer amplification. The method was immunoSEQ multiplex PCR; TCRdb's version includes in-frame clones alone and lacks a portion of them. V, J and clone size reflect that table, while D and trimming were determined from the DNA. Seen here are 150,000 to 200,000 clones, roughly 90% observed once, and the top ten hold nearly 5%. Per the germline V gene, CDR1 is SGHNT and CDR2 is YYREEE (reference sequence). The V end was cut by 3 bases, the J end by 6 bases, with 16 bases between. The CDR3 has 15 residues. Enrolled during active infection, Seattle patients were then followed longitudinally.

The sequenced sample was peripheral blood. The chain has TRBV5-4 and TRBJ2-1, with D unclear. The clonotype originates from a man under 40 with COVID-19, enrolled during active disease. CDR3 DNA: TGTGCCAGCAGCTCCGGAGCCCCCAAACTCAATGAGCAGTTCTTC. Translation: CASSSGAPKLNEQFF.